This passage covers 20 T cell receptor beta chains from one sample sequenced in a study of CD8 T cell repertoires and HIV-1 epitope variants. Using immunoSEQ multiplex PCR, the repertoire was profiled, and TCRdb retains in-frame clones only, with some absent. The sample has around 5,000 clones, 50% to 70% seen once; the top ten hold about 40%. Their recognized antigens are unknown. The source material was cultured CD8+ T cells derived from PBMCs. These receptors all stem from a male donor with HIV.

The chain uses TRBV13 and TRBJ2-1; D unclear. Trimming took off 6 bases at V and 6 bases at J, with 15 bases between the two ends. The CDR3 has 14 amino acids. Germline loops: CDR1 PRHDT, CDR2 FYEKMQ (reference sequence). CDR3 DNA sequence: TGTGCCAGCAGTCAACCGTCTTTTGGCAATGAGCAGTTCTTC. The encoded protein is CASSQPSFGNEQFF.

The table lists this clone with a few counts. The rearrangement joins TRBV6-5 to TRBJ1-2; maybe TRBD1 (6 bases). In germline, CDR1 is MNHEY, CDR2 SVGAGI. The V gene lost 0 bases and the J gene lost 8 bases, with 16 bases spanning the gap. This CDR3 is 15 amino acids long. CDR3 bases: TGTGCCAGCAGTTACTCGCCCCCTACAGGGAAGGGCTACACCTTC. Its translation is CASSYSPPTGKGYTF.

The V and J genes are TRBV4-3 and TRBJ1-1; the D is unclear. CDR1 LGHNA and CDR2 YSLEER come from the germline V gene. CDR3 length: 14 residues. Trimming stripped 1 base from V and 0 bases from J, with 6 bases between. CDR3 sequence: CASSQALLNTEAFF. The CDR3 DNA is TGCGCCAGCAGCCAAGCGCTCTTGAACACTGAAGCTTTCTTT.

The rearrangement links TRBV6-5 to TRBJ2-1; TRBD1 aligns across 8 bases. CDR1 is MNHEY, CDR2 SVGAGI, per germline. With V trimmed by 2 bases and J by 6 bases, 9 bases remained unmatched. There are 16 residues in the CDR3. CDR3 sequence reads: CASSYTLITGGNEQFF. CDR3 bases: TGTGCCAGCAGTTACACATTAATCACAGGGGGCAATGAGCAGTTCTTC.

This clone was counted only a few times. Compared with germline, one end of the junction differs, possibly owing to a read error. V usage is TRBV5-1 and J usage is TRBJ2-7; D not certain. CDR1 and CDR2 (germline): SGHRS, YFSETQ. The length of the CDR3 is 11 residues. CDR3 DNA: TGCGCCAGCACCTTGGGATCCGAGCAGTACTTC. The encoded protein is CASTLGSEQYF.

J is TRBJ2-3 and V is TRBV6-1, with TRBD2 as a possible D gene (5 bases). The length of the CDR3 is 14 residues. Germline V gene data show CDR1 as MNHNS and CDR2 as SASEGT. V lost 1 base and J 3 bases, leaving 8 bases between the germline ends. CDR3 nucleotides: TGTGCCAGCAGTGAAGACGAGGGTACAGATACGCAGTATTTT. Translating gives CASSEDEGTDTQYF.

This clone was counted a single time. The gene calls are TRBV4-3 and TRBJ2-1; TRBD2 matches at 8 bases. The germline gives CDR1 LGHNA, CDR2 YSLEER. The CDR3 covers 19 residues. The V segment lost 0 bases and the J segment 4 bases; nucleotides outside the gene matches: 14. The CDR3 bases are TGCGCCAGCAGCCAAGATATCCCGGGGGGGAAGAGTCTTTACAATGAGCAGTTCTTC. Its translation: CASSQDIPGGKSLYNEQFF.

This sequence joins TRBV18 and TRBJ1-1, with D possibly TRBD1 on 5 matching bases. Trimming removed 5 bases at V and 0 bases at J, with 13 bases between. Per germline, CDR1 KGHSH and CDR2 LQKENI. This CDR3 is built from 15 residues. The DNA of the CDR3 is TGTGCCAGCTCATTCCGGGAGGGGCTGAACACTGAAGCTTTCTTT. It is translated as CASSFREGLNTEAFF.

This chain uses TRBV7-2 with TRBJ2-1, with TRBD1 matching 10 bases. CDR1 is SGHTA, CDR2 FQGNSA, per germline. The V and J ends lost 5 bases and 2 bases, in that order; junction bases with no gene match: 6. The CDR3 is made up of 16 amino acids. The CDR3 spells CASSTDRGRAYNEQFF. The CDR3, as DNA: TGTGCCAGCAGCACCGACAGGGGGCGCGCCTACAATGAGCAGTTCTTC.

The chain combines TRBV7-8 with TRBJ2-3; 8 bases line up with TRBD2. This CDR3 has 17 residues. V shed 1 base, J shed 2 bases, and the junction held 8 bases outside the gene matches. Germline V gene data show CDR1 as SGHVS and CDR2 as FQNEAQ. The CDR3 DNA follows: TGTGCCAGCAGCTTAGGTTACGCGGGGGGTCCCACAGATACGCAGTATTTT. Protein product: CASSLGYAGGPTDTQYF.

The CDR3 is CASSLRAGEQYF. CDR3 in DNA: TGTGCCAGCAGCTTACGAGCGGGCGAGCAGTACTTC. V gene TRBV7-1 combines with J gene TRBJ2-7; perhaps TRBD2 as D (6 bases). TRBV7-1 is assigned to the ORF class and has an uncertain function. The CDR3 loop spans 12 amino acids. Trimming pared 4 bases from V and 6 bases from J, leaving 10 bases between.

CDR3 DNA sequence: TGTGCCATCAGTGAGGGGACAGTTATGAACACTGAAGCTTTCTTT. It yields the protein CAISEGTVMNTEAFF. The chain carries TRBV10-3 and TRBJ1-1, with 7 nucleotides matching TRBD1. The germline V gene has CDR1 ENHRY and CDR2 SYGVKD. V was clipped by 2 bases and J by 0 bases; unmatched bases: 3. The CDR3 loop spans 15 amino acids.

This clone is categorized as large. The CDR3 DNA reads TGTGCCAGCAGTGAACTTCCACAAGACCTAGACTATGGCTACACCTTC. This codes for CASSELPQDLDYGYTF. The genes are TRBV6-1 and TRBJ1-2; D unresolved. The V and J ends lost 2 bases and 3 bases respectively, with 16 bases between them. From germline, CDR1 is MNHNS and CDR2 SASEGT. The CDR3 runs to 16 residues.

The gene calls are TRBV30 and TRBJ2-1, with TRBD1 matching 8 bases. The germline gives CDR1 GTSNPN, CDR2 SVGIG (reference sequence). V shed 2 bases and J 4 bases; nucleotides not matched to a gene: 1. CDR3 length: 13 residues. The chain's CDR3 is CAWSTGGYNEQFF. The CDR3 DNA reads TGTGCCTGGAGTACAGGGGGGTACAATGAGCAGTTCTTC.

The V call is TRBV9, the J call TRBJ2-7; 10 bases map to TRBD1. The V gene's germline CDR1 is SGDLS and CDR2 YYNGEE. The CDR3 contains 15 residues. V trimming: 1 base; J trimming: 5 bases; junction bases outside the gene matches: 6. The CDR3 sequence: CASSVSGQGTHEQYF. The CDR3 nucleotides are TGTGCCAGCAGCGTATCGGGACAGGGGACCCACGAGCAGTACTTC.

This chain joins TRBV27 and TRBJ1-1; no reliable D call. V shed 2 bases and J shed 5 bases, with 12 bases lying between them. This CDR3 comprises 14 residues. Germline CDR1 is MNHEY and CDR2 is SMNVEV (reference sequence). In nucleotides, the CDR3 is TGTGCCAGCAGTTTAGAGCGCCTGGGTACTGAAGCTTTCTTT. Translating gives CASSLERLGTEAFF.

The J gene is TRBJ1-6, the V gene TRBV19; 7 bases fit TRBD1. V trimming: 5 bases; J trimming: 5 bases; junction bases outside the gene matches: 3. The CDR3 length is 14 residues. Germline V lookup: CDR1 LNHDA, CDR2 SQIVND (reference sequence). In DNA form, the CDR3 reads TGTGCCAGTAGTGGGACAGCAGATAATTCACCCCTCCACTTT. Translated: CASSGTADNSPLHF. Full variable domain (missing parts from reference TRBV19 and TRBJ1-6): DGGITQSPKYLFRKEGQNVTLSCEQNLNHDAMYWYRQDPGQGLRLIYYSQIVNDFQKGDIAEGYSVSREKKESFPLTVTSAQKNPTAFYLCASSGTADNSPLHFGNGTRLTVT.

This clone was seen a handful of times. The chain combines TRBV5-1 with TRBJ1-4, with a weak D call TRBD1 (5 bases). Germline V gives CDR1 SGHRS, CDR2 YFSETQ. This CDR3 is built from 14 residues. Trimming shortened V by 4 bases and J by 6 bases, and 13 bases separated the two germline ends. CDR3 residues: CASSLGGTDEKLFF. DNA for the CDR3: TGCGCCAGCAGCCTCGGGGGGACGGATGAAAAACTGTTTTTT.

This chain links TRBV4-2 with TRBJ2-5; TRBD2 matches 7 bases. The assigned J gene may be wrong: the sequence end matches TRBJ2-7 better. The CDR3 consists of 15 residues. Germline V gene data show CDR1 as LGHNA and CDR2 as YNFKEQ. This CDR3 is CASSQEGGAAFEQYF. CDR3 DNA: TGTGCCAGCAGCCAAGAGGGAGGGGCGGCTTTCGAGCAGTACTTC.

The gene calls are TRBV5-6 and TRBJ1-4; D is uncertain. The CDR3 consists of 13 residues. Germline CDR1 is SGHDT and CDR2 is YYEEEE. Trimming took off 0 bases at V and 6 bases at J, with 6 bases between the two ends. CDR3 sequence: CASSLGFDEKLFF. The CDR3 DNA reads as TGTGCCAGCAGCTTGGGGTTCGATGAAAAACTGTTTTTT.